This T cell receptor (beta chain) comes out of a study of T cells after posttransplantation cyclophosphamide. CDR1 and CDR2 from the germline V gene are SGHRS and YFSETQ. Trimming cost V 4 bases and J 3 bases; bases outside gene matches: 9. The CDR3 spans 15 residues. In regard to this clone: Its specificity is unknown.

The naive gate required viable CD3+CD4+ or CD3+CD8+ cells with CCR7+CD45RA+CD45RO-CD95-CD27+CD28+ phenotype. The repertoire was sequenced with immunoSEQ multiplex PCR; TCRdb's copy has only in-frame clones and lacks some. In the table there are roughly 20,000 clones, roughly 98% of which are singletons. Regarding the study as a whole: Blood and skin or GI T cell repertoires showed limited TRB overlap.

The rearrangement joins TRBV5-1 to TRBJ2-5; 7 bases line up with TRBD1. Input material: naive CD4+ T cells sorted from PBMCs. This TCR derives from a man in his forties in good health, CMV-negative, and a related stem cell transplant donor. The CDR3: CASSSYDRAKETQYF. CDR3 in DNA: TGCGCCAGCAGCAGTTACGACAGGGCCAAAGAGACCCAGTACTTC.